These 5 T cell receptor beta chains were sequenced from one sample in a study of T cell repertoires in cytomegalovirus infection. TCRdb used MiXCR to reprocess the reads, holding one entry per CDR3 protein. The sample gives some 180,000 distinct CDR3 sequences, roughly 20% of which show up once; less than 3% is in the top ten. The sample comprised PBMCs. The source is a human donor in good health (CMV status not recorded). Some clones in this sample may be carry-over from other donors' samples.

This rearrangement joins TRBV12-3 or TRBV12-4 to TRBJ1-4; D is uncertain. The CDR3 sequence is 13 residues long. V was cut by 3 bases and J by 6 bases, with 8 bases left in between. In DNA, the CDR3 is TGTGCCAGCAGTTTTGGAGTTGATGAAAAACTGTTTTTT. Protein: CASSFGVDEKLFF.

This clonotype came up many times. CDR3 region: CASSLGGSTSYEQYF. The CDR3 nucleotides are TGTGCCAGCAGCTTAGGGGGGAGTACGTCCTACGAGCAGTACTTC. This chain uses TRBV7-8 with TRBJ2-7; either TRBD1 or TRBD2 may fit D (5 bases each). CDR1 and CDR2 (germline): SGHVS, FQNEAQ. The CDR3 loop spans 15 amino acids. V was shortened by 1 base and J by 1 base, with 11 bases between the two germline ends.

This clonotype was seen a handful of times. The chain is built from TRBV29-1 and TRBJ2-1; TRBD1 might be the D (5 bases). The CDR3 length is 12 residues. From germline, CDR1 is SQVTM and CDR2 ANQGSEA. Trimming pared 5 bases from V and 4 bases from J, leaving 9 bases between. The CDR3 reads CSVYTGYNEQFF. CDR3 bases: TGCAGCGTTTATACAGGTTACAATGAGCAGTTCTTC.

The table lists this clonotype with a count of one. The chain combines TRBV10-1 with TRBJ2-2; D is uncertain. CDR1 is WNHNN and CDR2 is SYGVQD in the germline V gene (reference sequence). This CDR3 is built from 15 residues. V was pared by 3 bases and J by 0 bases, with 8 bases between. The CDR3 protein is CASSDTAPNTGELFF. The DNA of the CDR3 is TGCGCCAGCAGTGACACGGCTCCGAACACCGGGGAGCTGTTTTTT.

This clonotype was counted ten times or more. The V gene is TRBV7-2, the J gene TRBJ2-2; 7 bases match TRBD1. V lost 5 bases to trimming and J lost 4 bases; unmatched junction nucleotides: 7. The CDR3 is 15 residues long. Germline values: CDR1 SGHTA, CDR2 FQGNSA. CDR3 sequence (DNA): TGTGCCAGCAGCCCTGCAGGGACAGCCACCGGGGAGCTGTTTTTT. This sequence encodes CASSPAGTATGELFF.